These T cell receptor beta chains were read from a single sample in a study of siplizumab effects on memory and regulatory T cells. Repertoires were generated with immunoSEQ multiplex PCR, while TCRdb's copy carries only in-frame clones and drops some. The table records nearly 85,000 clones, approximately 95% of them present only once. Sequencing input: CD8+ T cells sorted from blood. These receptors originate from a human donor in good health. Both conserved end residues are part of each CDR3.

len	v_gene	j_gene	CDR3aa
12	TRBV19	-	CASQNGAYEQYF
14	TRBV7-9	TRBJ1-1	CASSFPQGFAEAFF
15	TRBV2	TRBJ2-2	CASSEWDFDTGELFF
15	TRBV5-1	TRBJ2-7	CASSLVSGASYEQYF
15	TRBV5-8	TRBJ1-5	CASSLGQGSNQPQHF
14	TRBV4-1	-	CASSQRQGGYEQYF
14	TRBV9	TRBJ2-7	CASSATGGSYEQYF
13	TRBV4-1	TRBJ1-1	CASSQGRATEAFF
14	TRBV6-4	TRBJ2-3	CASSGGLAGDTQYF
18	TRBV14	TRBJ2-1	CASSQESIYGVGYNEQFF
14	TRBV7-9	TRBJ2-3	CASSYGQGKDTQYF
12	TRBV5-4	TRBJ1-1	CASRGGSTEAFF
14	TRBV9	TRBJ2-3	CASSPGTGEDTQYF
12	TRBV4-1	TRBJ1-2	CASSQLGKGYTF
17	TRBV11-2	TRBJ2-3	CASSSIPGTGVTDTQYF
13	TRBV27	TRBJ2-7	CASGPRGPYEQYF
13	TRBV11-3	TRBJ2-1	CASSPSGHNEQFF